This T cell receptor beta chain was documented in a study of T cell responses to AZD1222 COVID-19 vaccine. Study findings and constraints: Sampling captured repertoires only after the peak T cell response. Clonal diversity may have been underestimated in mostly white British donors. Elevations in Spike-specific TCR breadth and depth followed administration of two AZD1222 doses.

The method was immunoSEQ multiplex PCR; TCRdb's version includes in-frame clones alone and lacks a portion of them. The sample lists about 220,000 clones, 85% to 95% occurring once. As regards this clone: Its target is unknown.

Trimming removed 3 bases from V and 3 bases from J, with 9 bases in between. Germline CDR1 reads SGHDN; CDR2 reads FVKESK. This CDR3 has 13 residues. Sequences were derived from peripheral blood, sampled on day 0 of MenACWY control vaccination. The chain carries TRBV14 and TRBJ2-7; D possibly corresponds to TRBD1 (6 bases). The clonotype originates from an adult in good health. CDR3: CASSQGTYYEQYF. The DNA of the CDR3 is TGTGCCAGCAGCCAGGGGACATACTACGAGCAGTACTTC.